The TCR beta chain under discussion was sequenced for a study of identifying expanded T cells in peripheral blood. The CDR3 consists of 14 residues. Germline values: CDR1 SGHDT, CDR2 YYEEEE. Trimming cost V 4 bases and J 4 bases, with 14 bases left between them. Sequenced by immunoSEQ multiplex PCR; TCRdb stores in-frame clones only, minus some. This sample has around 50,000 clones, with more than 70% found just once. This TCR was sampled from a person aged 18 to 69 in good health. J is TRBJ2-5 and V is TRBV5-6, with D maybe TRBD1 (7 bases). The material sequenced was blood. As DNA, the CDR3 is TGTGCCAGCAGCATATACAGGGGAGGAGAGACCCAGTACTTC. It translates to CASSIYRGGETQYF. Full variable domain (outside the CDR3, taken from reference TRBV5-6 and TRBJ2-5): DAGVTQSPTHLIKTRGQQVTLRCSPKSGHDTVSWYQQALGQGPQFIFQYYEEEERQRGNFPDRFSGHQFPNYSSELNVNALLLGDSALYLCASSIYRGGETQYFGPGTRLLVL.